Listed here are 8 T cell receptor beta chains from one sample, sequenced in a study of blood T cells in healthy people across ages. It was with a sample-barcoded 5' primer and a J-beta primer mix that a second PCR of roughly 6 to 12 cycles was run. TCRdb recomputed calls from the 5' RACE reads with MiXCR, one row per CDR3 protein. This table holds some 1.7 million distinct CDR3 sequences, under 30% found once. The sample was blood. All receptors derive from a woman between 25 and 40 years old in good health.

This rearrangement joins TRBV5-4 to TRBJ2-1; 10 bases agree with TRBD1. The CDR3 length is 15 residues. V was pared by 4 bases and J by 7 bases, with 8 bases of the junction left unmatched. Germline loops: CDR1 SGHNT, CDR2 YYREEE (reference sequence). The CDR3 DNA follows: TGTGCCAGCAGCGACCGGACAGGGGGTCTAAATGAGCAGTTCTTC. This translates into CASSDRTGGLNEQFF.

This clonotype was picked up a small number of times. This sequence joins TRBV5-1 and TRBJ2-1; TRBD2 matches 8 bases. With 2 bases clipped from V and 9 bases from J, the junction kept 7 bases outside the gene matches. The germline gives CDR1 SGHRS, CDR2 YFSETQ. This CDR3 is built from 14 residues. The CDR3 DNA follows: TGCGCCAGCAGCTTCACGGGGGGGCCCGGTGAGCAGTTCTTC. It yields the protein CASSFTGGPGEQFF.

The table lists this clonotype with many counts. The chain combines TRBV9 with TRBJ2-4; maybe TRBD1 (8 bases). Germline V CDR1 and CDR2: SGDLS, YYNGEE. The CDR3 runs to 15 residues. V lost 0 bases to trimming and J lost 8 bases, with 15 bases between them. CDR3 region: CASSVDGTGGDIQYF. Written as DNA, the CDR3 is TGTGCCAGCAGCGTAGATGGAACAGGGGGGGACATTCAGTACTTC.

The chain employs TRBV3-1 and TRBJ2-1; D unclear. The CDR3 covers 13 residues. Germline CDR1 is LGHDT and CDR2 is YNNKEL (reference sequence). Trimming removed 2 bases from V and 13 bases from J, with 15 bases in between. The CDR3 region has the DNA TGTGCCAGCAGCCAATGGGATTCGAAGACCCAGTTCTTC. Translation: CASSQWDSKTQFF.

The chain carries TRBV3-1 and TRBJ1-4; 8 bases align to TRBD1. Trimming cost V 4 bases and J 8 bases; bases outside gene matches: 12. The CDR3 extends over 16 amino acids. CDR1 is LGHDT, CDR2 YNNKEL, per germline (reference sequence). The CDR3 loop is CASSPRDRITLEKLFF. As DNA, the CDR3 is TGTGCCAGCAGCCCGCGGGACAGGATTACATTGGAAAAACTGTTTTTT.

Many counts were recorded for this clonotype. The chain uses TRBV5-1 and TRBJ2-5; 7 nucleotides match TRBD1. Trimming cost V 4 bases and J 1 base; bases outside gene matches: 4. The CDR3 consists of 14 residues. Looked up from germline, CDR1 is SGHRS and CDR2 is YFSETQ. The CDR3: CASSDGQVQETQYF. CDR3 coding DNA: TGCGCCAGCAGCGATGGACAGGTCCAAGAGACCCAGTACTTC.

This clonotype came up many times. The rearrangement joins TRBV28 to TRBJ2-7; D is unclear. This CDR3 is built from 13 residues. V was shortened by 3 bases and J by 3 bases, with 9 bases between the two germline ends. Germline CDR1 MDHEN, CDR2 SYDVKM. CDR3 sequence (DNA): TGTGCCAGCAGTTTCGTAGGGAACTACGAGCAGTACTTC. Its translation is CASSFVGNYEQYF.

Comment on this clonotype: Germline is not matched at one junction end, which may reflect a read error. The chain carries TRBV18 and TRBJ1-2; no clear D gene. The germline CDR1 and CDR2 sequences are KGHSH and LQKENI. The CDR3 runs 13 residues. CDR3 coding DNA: TGTGCCAGCTCACCCCTGGACGGGTTTGGCTACATCTTC. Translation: CASSPLDGFGYIF. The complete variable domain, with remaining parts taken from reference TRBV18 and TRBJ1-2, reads NAGVMQNPRHLVRRRGQEARLRCSPMKGHSHVYWYRQLPEEGLKFMVYLQKENIIDESGMPKERFSAEFPKEGPSILRIQQVVRGDSAAYFCASSPLDGFGYIFGSGTRLTVV.